A selection of T cell receptor beta chains follows, all from one sample in a study of identical twins. TCRdb processed the 5' RACE reads anew with MiXCR; each CDR3 protein has one entry. Of about 520,000 distinct CDR3 sequences in the sample, less than 25% were seen once. The same sample was also studied in work on T cells expressing NK-cell markers.

Specimen: CD4+ T cells sorted from blood. The receptors were gathered from a young woman in good health. Both conserved end residues are part of each CDR3. D genes are given only for firm matches.

j_call	d_call	v_call	cdr3_aa
TRBJ1-5	.	TRBV20-1	CSALVPAQPQHF
TRBJ2-1	TRBD2	TRBV20-1	CSARDPTSGRRNEQFF
TRBJ2-3	TRBD2	TRBV6-1	CASSVGLAGGPSDTQYF
TRBJ2-1	.	TRBV29-1	CSVVGMGSLHNEQFF
TRBJ2-5	.	TRBV9	CASSVEAGLGGETQYF
TRBJ2-7	TRBD1	TRBV11-2	CASSSGQGSEQYF
TRBJ1-5	.	TRBV20-1	CSAQDGQPQHF
TRBJ2-3	.	TRBV5-4	CASHVNTDTQYF
TRBJ2-3	.	TRBV20-1	CSALTRGRDTQYF
TRBJ2-5	.	TRBV2	CASSGGEGGETQYF
TRBJ1-2	.	TRBV10-3	CAISSGNYGYTF
TRBJ2-2	TRBD2	TRBV5-4	CASSYAGVNGELFF
TRBJ1-4	.	TRBV5-1	CASSFSSPLEKLFF
TRBJ1-3	TRBD1	TRBV20-1	CSATMTGKTIYF
TRBJ1-6	TRBD1	TRBV10-3	CAISGGQGDSPLHF
TRBJ2-7	.	TRBV5-4	CASSPGLKGEQYF
TRBJ1-2	.	TRBV9	CASSPVSVNGGYTF
TRBJ1-6	.	TRBV12-3/TRBV12-4	CASCQGLGSPLHF
TRBJ1-6	.	TRBV12-3/TRBV12-4	CASRAGTRRSPLHF
TRBJ2-5	.	TRBV7-8	CASSLVSGARLETQYF
TRBJ1-2	.	TRBV29-1	CSVGPGHRAGYTF
TRBJ2-5	TRBD2	TRBV7-2	CASSPQGLAGGETQYF
TRBJ2-7	TRBD2	TRBV7-9	CASSLAQREDEQYF
TRBJ2-1	.	TRBV29-1	CSVGTSGPYNEQFF
TRBJ2-1	TRBD2	TRBV3-1	CASSLQLAVTNEQFF
TRBJ1-1	TRBD1	TRBV9	CASSPTGASTEAFF
TRBJ2-7	.	TRBV27	CASSFLNSYEQYF
TRBJ2-5	.	TRBV29-1	CSLTVHKETQYF
TRBJ2-3	TRBD1	TRBV6-5	CASSYGRGRGRVDTQYF
TRBJ2-7	.	TRBV9	CASSGQRLGDEQYF
TRBJ2-3	.	TRBV10-3	CAISGRGRADTQYF
TRBJ1-2	.	TRBV12-3/TRBV12-4	CASSLGAGQNYGYTF
TRBJ2-7	.	TRBV5-1	CASSLPAHEQYF
TRBJ2-5	TRBD1	TRBV3-1	CASSRPSTGAGETQYF
TRBJ1-4	.	TRBV5-5	CASSLPGVLEKLFF
TRBJ1-5	.	TRBV2	CASSEAGGGRQPQHF
TRBJ2-5	.	TRBV6-5	CASSGAGETQYF
TRBJ2-7	.	TRBV20-1	CSARDGRGLLSEQYF
TRBJ2-1	.	TRBV12-3/TRBV12-4	CASSPPLGADDGGNEQFF
TRBJ2-5	TRBD2	TRBV5-1	CASSSSGGVGETQYF